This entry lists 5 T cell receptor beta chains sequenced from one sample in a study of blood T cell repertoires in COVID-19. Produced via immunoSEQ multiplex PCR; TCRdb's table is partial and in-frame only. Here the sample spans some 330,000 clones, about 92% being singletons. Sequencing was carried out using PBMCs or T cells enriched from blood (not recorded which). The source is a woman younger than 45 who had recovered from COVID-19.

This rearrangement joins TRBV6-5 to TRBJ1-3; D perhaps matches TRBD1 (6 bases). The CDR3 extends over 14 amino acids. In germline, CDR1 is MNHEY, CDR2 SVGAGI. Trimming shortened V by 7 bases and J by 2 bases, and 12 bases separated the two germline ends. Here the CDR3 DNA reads TGTGCCAGCAAACCCCAGGGGACTGGAAACACCATATATTTT. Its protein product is CASKPQGTGNTIYF.

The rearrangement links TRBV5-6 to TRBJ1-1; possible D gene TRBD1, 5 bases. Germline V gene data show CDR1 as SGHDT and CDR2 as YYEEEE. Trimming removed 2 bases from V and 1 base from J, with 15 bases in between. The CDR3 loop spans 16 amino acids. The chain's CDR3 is CASSLRRGSWNTEAFF. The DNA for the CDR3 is TGTGCCAGCAGCTTAAGGAGGGGCTCCTGGAACACTGAAGCTTTCTTT.

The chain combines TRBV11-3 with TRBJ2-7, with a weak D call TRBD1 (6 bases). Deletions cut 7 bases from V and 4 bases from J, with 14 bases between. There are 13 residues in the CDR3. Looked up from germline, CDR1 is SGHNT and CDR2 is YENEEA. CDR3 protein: CASTQGWRYEQYF. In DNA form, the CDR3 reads TGTGCCAGCACTCAGGGGTGGCGATACGAGCAGTACTTC.

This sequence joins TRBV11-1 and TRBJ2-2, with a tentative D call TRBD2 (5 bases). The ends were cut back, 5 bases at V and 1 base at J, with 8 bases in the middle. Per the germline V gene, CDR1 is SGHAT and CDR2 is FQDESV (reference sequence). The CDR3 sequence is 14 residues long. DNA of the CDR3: TGTGCCAGCAGCACACGGGGGAACACCGGGGAGCTGTTTTTT. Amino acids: CASSTRGNTGELFF. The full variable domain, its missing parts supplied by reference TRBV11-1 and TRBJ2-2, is EAEVAQSPRYKITEKSQAVAFWCDPISGHATLYWYRQILGQGPELLVQFQDESVVDDSQLPKDRFSAERLKGVDSTLKIQPAELGDSAMYLCASSTRGNTGELFFGEGSRLTVL.

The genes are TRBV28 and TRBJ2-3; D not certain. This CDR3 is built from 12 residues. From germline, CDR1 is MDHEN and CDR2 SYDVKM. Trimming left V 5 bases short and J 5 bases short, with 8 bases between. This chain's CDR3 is CASSRSVDTQYF. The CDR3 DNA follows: TGTGCCAGCAGTCGTAGTGTAGATACGCAGTATTTT.